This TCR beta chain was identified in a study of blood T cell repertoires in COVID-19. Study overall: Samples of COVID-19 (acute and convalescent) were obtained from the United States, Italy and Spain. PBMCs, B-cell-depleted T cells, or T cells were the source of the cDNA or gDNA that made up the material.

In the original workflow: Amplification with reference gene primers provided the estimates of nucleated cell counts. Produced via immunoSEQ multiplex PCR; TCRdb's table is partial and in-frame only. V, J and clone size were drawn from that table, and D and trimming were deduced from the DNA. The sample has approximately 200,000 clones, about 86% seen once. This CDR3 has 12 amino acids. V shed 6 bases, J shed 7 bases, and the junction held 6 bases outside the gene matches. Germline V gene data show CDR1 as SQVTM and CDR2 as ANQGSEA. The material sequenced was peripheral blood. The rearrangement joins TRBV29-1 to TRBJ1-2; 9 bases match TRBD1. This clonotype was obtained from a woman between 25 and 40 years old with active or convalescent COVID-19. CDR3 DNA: TGCAGCGTCCTGGACAGGGGAGGTGGCTACACCTTC. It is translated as CSVLDRGGGYTF.